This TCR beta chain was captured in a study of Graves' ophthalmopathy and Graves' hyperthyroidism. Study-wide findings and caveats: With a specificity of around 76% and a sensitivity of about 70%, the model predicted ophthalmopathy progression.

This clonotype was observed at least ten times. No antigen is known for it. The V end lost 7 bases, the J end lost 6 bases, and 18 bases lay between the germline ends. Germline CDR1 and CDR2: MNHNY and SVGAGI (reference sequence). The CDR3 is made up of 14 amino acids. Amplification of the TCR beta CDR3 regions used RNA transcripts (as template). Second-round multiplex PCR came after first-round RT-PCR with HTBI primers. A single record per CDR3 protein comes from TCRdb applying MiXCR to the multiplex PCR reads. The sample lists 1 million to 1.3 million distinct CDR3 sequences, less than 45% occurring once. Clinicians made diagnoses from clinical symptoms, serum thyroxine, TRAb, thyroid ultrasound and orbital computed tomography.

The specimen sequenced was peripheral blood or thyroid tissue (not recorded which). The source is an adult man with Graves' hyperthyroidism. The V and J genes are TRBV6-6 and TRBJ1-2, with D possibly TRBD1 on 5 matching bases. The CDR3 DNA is TGTGCCAGCACCCTTAGGATGGTAGGGGATGGCTACACCTTC. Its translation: CASTLRMVGDGYTF.